One sample yielded the 11 T cell receptor beta chains listed below, sequenced in a study of beta chain features in type 1 diabetes. Findings and limits, study-wide: The study found moderately but significantly shorter TCRB CDR3s in all four CD4+ subsets of Type 1 diabetes patients.

Reverse transcription of all isolated RNA meant that expressed TCRB transcripts were sequenced. The data were produced by immunoSEQ multiplex PCR, yet TCRdb's version contains in-frame clones alone and is incomplete. The data show a few hundred thousand clones, approximately 16% seen once. The antigens for these receptors are not known. Sequencing was performed on naive CD4+ T cells from blood. These receptors originate from a man aged 18 to 35 with type 1 diabetes.

The rearrangement joins TRBV7-2 to TRBJ2-3; 7 positions match TRBD2. V lost 6 bases and J lost 3; bases outside the gene matches: 12. This CDR3 is 16 amino acids long. The germline CDR1 and CDR2 sequences are SGHTA and FQGNSA. CDR3 in amino acids: CASSRPRDYQTDTQYF. For the CDR3, the DNA is TGTGCCAGCAGTCGCCCCCGGGACTATCAGACAGATACGCAGTATTTT.

The V and J genes are TRBV28 and TRBJ1-2; D gene unclear. This CDR3 has 14 residues. Trimming pared 1 base from V and 4 bases from J, leaving 10 bases between. Germline loops: CDR1 MDHEN, CDR2 SYDVKM. CDR3 residues: CASSLSTEIYGYTF. The CDR3 DNA reads as TGTGCCAGCAGTTTATCAACGGAGATCTATGGCTACACCTTC.

This clone was recorded many times. The chain joins TRBV5-1 to TRBJ2-1; 7 nucleotides align to TRBD2. This CDR3 has 14 amino acids. V lost 0 bases to trimming and J lost 9 bases; unmatched junction nucleotides: 6. The germline CDR1 and CDR2 sequences are SGHRS and YFSETQ. CDR3 DNA: TGCGCCAGCAGCTTGGGCGGGAGCTCGGGTGAGCAGTTCTTC. Translating it yields CASSLGGSSGEQFF.

This clone was detected only a few times. V gene TRBV5-1 combines with J gene TRBJ1-1, with a weak D call TRBD1 (6 bases). The V and J ends lost 0 bases and 2 bases respectively, with 11 bases between them. Germline loops: CDR1 SGHRS, CDR2 YFSETQ. The CDR3 consists of 15 residues. CDR3 sequence: CASSLVQGINTEAFF. Written as DNA, the CDR3 is TGCGCCAGCAGCTTGGTTCAGGGGATAAACACTGAAGCTTTCTTT.

CDR3 in amino acids: CAWSQGQAISGNTIYF. The DNA of the CDR3 is TGTGCCTGGAGTCAGGGACAGGCGATCTCTGGAAACACCATATATTTT. The chain employs TRBV30 and TRBJ1-3; TRBD1 agrees at 8 bases. The CDR3 spans 16 residues. J gave up 0 bases and V 2 bases, and 6 bases lay outside the gene matches. Germline CDR1 GTSNPN, CDR2 SVGIG (reference sequence).

The rearrangement uses TRBV5-1 and TRBJ2-3, with TRBD2 as a possible D gene (6 bases). V lost 4 bases and J lost 1, with 10 bases in between. CDR3 length equals 14 residues. Looked up from germline, CDR1 is SGHRS and CDR2 is YFSETQ. CDR3 region: CASSAGLGTDTQYF. As DNA, the CDR3 is TGCGCCAGCAGCGCGGGACTTGGCACAGATACGCAGTATTTT.

In this sample, this clone turned up a few times. The CDR3 is CASRDGQGFNQPQHF. The CDR3 coding sequence is TGTGCCAGCAGGGACGGACAGGGATTTAATCAGCCCCAGCATTTT. V usage is TRBV6-6 and J usage is TRBJ1-5; 8 bases fit TRBD1. The CDR3 has 15 residues. CDR1 MNHNY and CDR2 SVGAGI come from the germline V gene (reference sequence). J gave up 4 bases and V 6 bases, and 8 bases lay outside the gene matches.

The chain recombines TRBV28 with TRBJ1-1, with 7 bases fitting TRBD1. This CDR3 region has 15 residues. V shed 5 bases, J shed 1 base, and the junction held 7 bases outside the gene matches. In germline, CDR1 is MDHEN, CDR2 SYDVKM. The CDR3 protein is CASSVPGTANTEAFF. CDR3 DNA: TGTGCCAGCAGTGTCCCCGGGACAGCGAACACTGAAGCTTTCTTT.

The chain uses TRBV19 and TRBJ2-5, with D possibly TRBD2 on 6 matching bases. CDR3 size: 13 residues. V was cut by 6 bases and J by 5 bases, with 13 bases left in between. Per germline, CDR1 LNHDA and CDR2 SQIVND (reference sequence). The CDR3 nucleotides read TGTGCCAGTAGCAGGGACTGGGAGGAGACCCAGTACTTC. It codes for CASSRDWEETQYF.

The chain combines TRBV9 with TRBJ2-5; TRBD2 matches at 9 bases. The germline V gene has CDR1 SGDLS and CDR2 YYNGEE. V was pared by 0 bases and J by 4 bases, with 4 bases of the junction left unmatched. This CDR3 is 15 amino acids long. DNA for the CDR3: TGTGCCAGCAGCGTAGGGGGACTAGCAACAGAGACCCAGTACTTC. Amino acid sequence: CASSVGGLATETQYF. Full variable domain (outside the CDR3, taken from reference TRBV9 and TRBJ2-5): DSGVTQTPKHLITATGQRVTLRCSPRSGDLSVYWYQQSLDQGLQFLIQYYNGEERAKGNILERFSAQQFPDLHSELNLSSLELGDSALYFCASSVGGLATETQYFGPGTRLLVL.

The chain is built from TRBV7-2 and TRBJ1-5; 11 bases are a match to TRBD1. The CDR3 runs 14 residues. V dropped 5 bases and J dropped 7; count of bases not matched to a gene: 4. Germline lookup yields CDR1 SGHTA and CDR2 FQGNSA. The CDR3 loop reads CASSHGTGGQPQHF. In DNA form, the CDR3 reads TGTGCCAGCAGCCACGGGACAGGGGGGCAGCCCCAGCATTTT.